This is a list of T cell receptor beta chains from one sample in a study of Ad26.COV2.S vaccination and SARS-CoV-2 variants. Sequencing used immunoSEQ multiplex PCR; TCRdb keeps in-frame clones, though not all of them. The data hold under 600,000 clones, with 89% observed a single time. The material was peripheral blood, obtained in a trial of Ad26.COV2.S vaccine versus placebo. The source of these receptors is a person aged 18-60 years who received the Ad26.COV2.S COVID-19 vaccine or a placebo. Each CDR3 is given with its conserved first and last residue.

J: TRBJ1-6
V: TRBV27
CDR3: CATFFKPWTGVQERGSPLHF

J: TRBJ1-6
V: TRBV29-1
CDR3: CSVRDNNSPLHF

J: TRBJ1-1
V: TRBV25-1
CDR3: CASSESPGARTEAFF

J: TRBJ2-2
V: TRBV11-2
CDR3: CASKTTGLNTGELFF

J: TRBJ2-3
V: TRBV19
CDR3: CASSIDGGQLTDTQYF

J: TRBJ2-7
V: TRBV5-5
CDR3: CASSFSTYEQYF

J: TRBJ1-5
V: TRBV5-3
CDR3: CARSLGQGMGANQPQHF

J: TRBJ1-2
V: TRBV6-5
CDR3: CASSYYSGVNYGYTF

J: TRBJ1-1
V: TRBV3-1/TRBV3-2
CDR3: CASSDKNTEAFF

J: TRBJ2-5
V: TRBV14
CDR3: CASSQDYKGGTQYF